These 13 T cell receptor beta chains came from one sample sequenced in a study of T cell responses to AZD1222 COVID-19 vaccine (dated by TCRdb to the early 2020s). Libraries came from the immunoSEQ multiplex PCR assay. The table comes from immuneACCESS by way of TCRdb, which keeps in-frame sequences with V and J called. Part of the clones is missing from these tables; in studies checked, under half for an unresolved V gene and the rest for unknown reasons. This sample gives 95,000 to 150,000 clones in total; 70% to 90% of them show up just once. Jointly, the top ten make up 6.5% to 9.5% of the sample. What the time point label conveys for this sample: baseline before first vaccination. Material: peripheral blood, obtained on day 0 of AZD1222 vaccination. All receptors come from an adult in good health.

The chain carries TRBV19 and TRBJ2-7; the D is unclear. Trimming pared 2 bases from V and 2 bases from J, leaving 10 bases between. The CDR3 consists of 14 residues. Looked up from germline, CDR1 is LNHDA and CDR2 is SQIVND (reference sequence). CDR3 DNA: TGTGCCAGTAGTATAAGGCCCGATACCTACGAGCAGTACTTC. Residues: CASSIRPDTYEQYF.

The chain employs TRBV9 and TRBJ2-1; 8 bases match TRBD1. The CDR3 length is 15 residues. Trimming took 3 bases from V and 1 from J; bases not matched to a gene: 3. Germline CDR1 is SGDLS and CDR2 is YYNGEE. CDR3 sequence: CASSAGGESYNEQFF. In DNA form, the CDR3 reads TGTGCCAGCAGCGCAGGGGGCGAGTCCTACAATGAGCAGTTCTTC.

The chain couples TRBV19 to TRBJ2-7; TRBD1 matches 10 bases. This CDR3 is 14 amino acids long. CDR1 is LNHDA, CDR2 SQIVND, per germline (reference sequence). V lost 8 bases and J lost 4; bases outside the gene matches: 8. The CDR3 region is CASGDRDRGYEQYF. The CDR3 bases are TGTGCCAGTGGCGACCGGGACAGGGGATACGAGCAGTACTTC. The complete variable domain, with remaining parts taken from reference TRBV19 and TRBJ2-7, reads DGGITQSPKYLFRKEGQNVTLSCEQNLNHDAMYWYRQDPGQGLRLIYYSQIVNDFQKGDIAEGYSVSREKKESFPLTVTSAQKNPTAFYLCASGDRDRGYEQYFGPGTRLTVT.

In its sample, this clone was seen once. The chain joins TRBV18 to TRBJ1-1; 10 bases align to TRBD1. The germline gives CDR1 KGHSH, CDR2 LQKENI. V was pared by 3 bases and J by 4 bases, with 2 bases of the junction left unmatched. The CDR3 extends over 14 amino acids. CDR3 nucleotides: TGTGCCAGCTCACCCCGGGACAGGGGCACTGAAGCTTTCTTT. This gives the protein CASSPRDRGTEAFF.

This clone has just one count. V usage is TRBV6-1 and J usage is TRBJ1-5, with a weak D call TRBD1 (5 bases). V gave up 2 bases and J gave up 2 bases, with 13 bases separating them. Germline V CDR1 and CDR2: MNHNS, SASEGT. CDR3 length: 16 amino acids. CDR3 loop: CASSEWRGGGNQPQHF. The CDR3 region has the DNA TGTGCCAGCAGTGAATGGCGGGGAGGGGGCAATCAGCCCCAGCATTTT.

The V gene is TRBV28, the J gene TRBJ1-2; unclear D gene. The germline gives CDR1 MDHEN, CDR2 SYDVKM. Trimming took 6 bases from V and 7 from J, leaving 12 bases between them. This CDR3 is 12 amino acids long. The chain's CDR3 is CASSDRPAGYTF. The CDR3 bases are TGTGCCAGCAGCGACCGCCCGGCTGGCTACACCTTC.

This clone was seen just once. J is TRBJ1-5 and V is TRBV9; D gene ambiguous. The V and J ends lost 0 bases and 4 bases respectively, with 11 bases between them. CDR1 is SGDLS, CDR2 YYNGEE, per germline. CDR3 length: 15 residues. In nucleotides, the CDR3 is TGTGCCAGCAGCGTAGGCCGAGACTTAAATCAGCCCCAGCATTTT. Translation gives CASSVGRDLNQPQHF.

The chain links TRBV5-1 to TRBJ2-3, with no clear D. The CDR3 covers 11 residues. Germline V gives CDR1 SGHRS, CDR2 YFSETQ. Deletions cut 2 bases from V and 2 bases from J, with 0 bases between. The CDR3 nucleotides are TGCGCCAGCAGCTTCACAGATACGCAGTATTTT. Translation gives CASSFTDTQYF.

The chain links TRBV12-3 or TRBV12-4 to TRBJ1-2, with a weak D call TRBD1 (5 bases). The V end was cut by 4 bases, the J end by 6 bases, with 12 bases between. CDR3 size: 13 residues. The CDR3: CASSSGTDNGYTF. Written as DNA, the CDR3 is TGTGCCAGCAGTTCAGGGACGGATAATGGCTACACCTTC.

This clone was counted a single time. This chain links TRBV2 with TRBJ2-7; 9 bases are a match to TRBD1. The ends lost 6 bases at V and 3 bases at J; junction bases unmatched: 9. Germline lookup yields CDR1 SNHLY and CDR2 FYNNEI. The CDR3 totals 15 residues. This chain's CDR3 is CASSKDRGIFYEQYF. Here the CDR3 DNA reads TGTGCCAGCAGCAAGGACAGGGGAATCTTCTACGAGCAGTACTTC.

The chain joins TRBV28 to TRBJ2-2; TRBD1 aligns across 11 bases. Germline trimming cut 5 bases from V and 7 bases from J; bases unmatched to any gene: 6. From germline, CDR1 is MDHEN and CDR2 SYDVKM. The CDR3 totals 15 residues. The CDR3: CASSASGTGGGELFF. CDR3 nucleotide sequence: TGTGCCAGCAGTGCGTCCGGGACAGGGGGCGGGGAGCTGTTTTTT.

CDR3 DNA sequence: TGTGCCAGCAGTCCTCTCTCGGGCCATCAGCCCCAGCATTTT. Its protein is CASSPLSGHQPQHF. The chain carries TRBV2 and TRBJ1-5; D call uncertain. The V gene's germline CDR1 is SNHLY and CDR2 FYNNEI. The germline V and J ends were trimmed by 5 bases and 5 bases, with 13 bases remaining between them. The CDR3 extends over 14 amino acids.

This chain connects TRBV7-3 to TRBJ2-1; TRBD2 aligns across 8 bases. This CDR3 has 15 amino acids. Looked up from germline, CDR1 is SGHTA and CDR2 is FQGTGA. J was trimmed by 6 bases and V by 4 bases; bases with no gene match: 8. The DNA for the CDR3 is TGTGCCAGCAGCTCTATAGCGGGGAGCACCAATGAGCAGTTCTTC. This gives the protein CASSSIAGSTNEQFF.